These 31 T cell receptor beta chains were all obtained from the same sample, sequenced in a study of blood T cell repertoires in COVID-19. The table came from immunoSEQ multiplex PCR; TCRdb's copy has only in-frame clones and leaves some out. Of about 180,000 clones listed, about three quarters are singletons. Sequencing was performed on peripheral blood. These TCRs come from a woman of 80 years or more with COVID-19, enrolled during active disease.

The chain uses TRBV18 and TRBJ2-5; D gene unclear. V lost 1 base, J lost 4 bases, and 7 bases lay in between. This CDR3 is 13 amino acids long. Germline V gives CDR1 KGHSH, CDR2 LQKENI. The CDR3 DNA is TGTGCCAGCTCACCACTGCCGGGAGAGACCCAGTACTTC. Translated, it gives CASSPLPGETQYF.

J is TRBJ1-1 and V is TRBV19, with unresolved D. Trimming left V 6 bases short and J 1 base short, with 9 bases between. This CDR3 has 13 residues. The germline V gene encodes CDR1 LNHDA and CDR2 SQIVND (reference sequence). The CDR3 protein is CASSQSPNTEAFF. The CDR3 DNA is TGTGCCAGTAGCCAGTCACCGAACACTGAAGCTTTCTTT.

V gene TRBV7-9 combines with J gene TRBJ2-1; D remains unclear. In germline, CDR1 is SEHNR, CDR2 FQNEAQ (reference sequence). The CDR3 covers 13 residues. With 2 bases removed from V and 5 bases from J, the gap between germline ends came to 7 bases. CDR3 in amino acids: CASSLRGNNEQFF. The CDR3 coding sequence is TGTGCCAGCAGCTTACGTGGCAACAATGAGCAGTTCTTC.

V gene TRBV13 combines with J gene TRBJ1-2, with no clear D. CDR3 length: 13 residues. Per germline, CDR1 PRHDT and CDR2 FYEKMQ (reference sequence). The V end was cut by 5 bases, the J end by 5 bases, with 12 bases between. In DNA form, the CDR3 reads TGTGCCAGCAGCCCCCGCAGCGGGTATGGCTACACCTTC. Its translation: CASSPRSGYGYTF.

This chain joins TRBV18 and TRBJ1-6; no firm D call. The CDR3 totals 16 residues. Germline CDR1 and CDR2: KGHSH and LQKENI. Trimming shortened V by 3 bases and J by 7 bases, and 16 bases separated the two germline ends. CDR3 loop: CASSPRAPPGNSPLHF. The CDR3 nucleotides are TGTGCCAGCTCACCCCGGGCCCCACCGGGGAATTCACCCCTCCACTTT.

This chain uses TRBV27 with TRBJ1-4; TRBD1 matches 8 bases. This CDR3 is 13 amino acids long. The germline V gene has CDR1 MNHEY and CDR2 SMNVEV (reference sequence). V was clipped by 6 bases and J by 8 bases; unmatched bases: 5. This chain's CDR3 is CASRQGVWEKLFF. The CDR3 DNA is TGTGCCAGCAGACAGGGGGTTTGGGAAAAACTGTTTTTT.

The CDR3 protein is CASSLRQGAGELFF. DNA of the CDR3: TGCGCCAGCAGCTTGAGGCAGGGGGCCGGGGAGCTGTTTTTT. The V call is TRBV5-1, the J call TRBJ2-2; TRBD1 matches at 7 bases. V was clipped by 1 base and J by 6 bases; unmatched bases: 3. CDR3 length: 14 amino acids. Germline V gene lookup returns CDR1 SGHRS and CDR2 YFSETQ.

J is TRBJ2-1 and V is TRBV13, with 12 bases matching TRBD2. Losses at the gene ends were 1 base for V and 6 bases for J; bases not matched to a gene: 4. In germline, CDR1 is PRHDT, CDR2 FYEKMQ (reference sequence). This CDR3 contains 16 residues. CDR3 amino acids: CASSLASSGGGNEQFF. The CDR3 nucleotides read TGTGCCAGCAGCTTAGCCTCTAGCGGGGGGGGCAATGAGCAGTTCTTC.

There are a few counts of this clone. The chain has TRBV27 and TRBJ1-3, with TRBD1 identical over 8 bases. Germline CDR1 and CDR2: MNHEY and SMNVEV (reference sequence). With 7 bases clipped from V and 4 bases from J, the junction kept 6 bases outside the gene matches. CDR3 size: 14 residues. This chain's CDR3 is CASKTGVSGNTIYF. The CDR3 DNA reads as TGTGCCAGCAAGACAGGGGTATCGGGAAACACCATATATTTT.

The chain joins TRBV4-2 to TRBJ2-1; 7 nucleotides match TRBD1. The CDR3 extends over 15 amino acids. Germline-derived CDR1 and CDR2 are LGHNA and YNFKEQ. The ends lost 0 bases at V and 4 bases at J; junction bases unmatched: 3. CDR3 DNA: TGTGCCAGCAGCCAAGATCGGACAGGTTACAATGAGCAGTTCTTC. It yields the protein CASSQDRTGYNEQFF.

This rearrangement joins TRBV30 to TRBJ2-5; D perhaps matches TRBD2 (5 bases). Germline assignment: CDR1 GTSNPN and CDR2 SVGIG (reference sequence). The ends were cut back, 8 bases at V and 0 bases at J, with 13 bases in the middle. The CDR3 spans 13 residues. CDR3 DNA sequence: TGTGCCGGCCGAAGGGAGTACCAAGAGACCCAGTACTTC. Translation: CAGRREYQETQYF.

The V gene is TRBV7-9, the J gene TRBJ2-1; TRBD2 might be the D (6 bases). The V end was cut by 3 bases, the J end by 7 bases, with 7 bases between. The CDR3 contains 12 residues. CDR1 and CDR2 from the germline V gene are SEHNR and FQNEAQ (reference sequence). The CDR3 nucleotides read TGTGCCAGCAGCTTTGCGGGGAATGAGCAGTTCTTC. Amino acid sequence: CASSFAGNEQFF.

There are a few counts of this clone. The chain combines TRBV2 with TRBJ1-2; perhaps TRBD1 as D (5 bases). The V and J ends lost 3 bases and 5 bases respectively, with 7 bases between them. Germline CDR1 and CDR2: SNHLY and FYNNEI. This CDR3 comprises 12 residues. The CDR3 DNA sequence: TGTGCCAGCAGTGATGCAGGGTATGGCTACACCTTC. Residues: CASSDAGYGYTF.

The chain uses TRBV6-5 and TRBJ2-1, with 7 bases matching TRBD2. This CDR3 contains 14 residues. With V trimmed by 4 bases and J by 4 bases, 4 bases remained unmatched. Germline-derived CDR1 and CDR2 are MNHEY and SVGAGI. The CDR3 is CASSLGLFYNEQFF. CDR3 coding DNA: TGTGCCAGCAGTTTGGGACTATTTTACAATGAGCAGTTCTTC.

The chain joins TRBV28 to TRBJ2-7; 8 bases map to TRBD1. The CDR3 is 14 residues long. Germline CDR1 reads MDHEN; CDR2 reads SYDVKM. Germline trimming cut 4 bases from V and 1 base from J; bases unmatched to any gene: 3. This chain's CDR3 is CASSYTGGSYEQYF. CDR3 nucleotide sequence: TGTGCCAGCAGTTATACAGGGGGATCCTACGAGCAGTACTTC.

This clone was found a few times. The V gene is TRBV12-3 or TRBV12-4, the J gene TRBJ1-5; 7 bases match TRBD1. The CDR3 has 12 residues. Trimming cost V 6 bases and J 10 bases; bases outside gene matches: 6. CDR3 bases: TGTGCCAGCAGACTCAGGGACAGCCCCCAGCATTTT. Translated: CASRLRDSPQHF.

The chain couples TRBV24-1 to TRBJ1-2, with no clear D. The CDR3 spans 13 residues. Germline assignment: CDR1 KGHDR and CDR2 SFDVKD. The V gene lost 9 bases and the J gene lost 8 bases, with 18 bases spanning the gap. In nucleotides, the CDR3 is TGTGCCACCTCCGAATCGGACTGGGGAGGCTACACCTTC. Translated, it gives CATSESDWGGYTF.

V gene TRBV28 combines with J gene TRBJ1-1, with D perhaps matching TRBD1 (5 bases). CDR1 MDHEN and CDR2 SYDVKM come from the germline V gene. There are 16 residues in the CDR3. Trimming cost V 5 bases and J 0 bases, with 16 bases left between them. The CDR3 here is CASSLGAGLLNTEAFF. CDR3 nucleotide sequence: TGTGCCAGCAGTCTAGGGGCAGGTCTTTTGAACACTGAAGCTTTCTTT.

The rearrangement joins TRBV28 to TRBJ2-7; D is perhaps TRBD2 (5 bases). Germline CDR1 is MDHEN and CDR2 is SYDVKM. This CDR3 region has 14 residues. The V end lost 6 bases, the J end lost 5 bases, and 17 bases lay between the germline ends. CDR3 DNA: TGTGCCAGCAGATCCCCCGCGGGCCCCCACGAGCAGTACTTC. Amino acid sequence: CASRSPAGPHEQYF.

This clone turned up a few times. The V gene is TRBV7-9, the J gene TRBJ2-7; TRBD2 is a possible D gene (6 bases). V lost 5 bases and J lost 1, with 18 bases in between. Germline CDR1 and CDR2: SEHNR and FQNEAQ (reference sequence). This CDR3 is 16 amino acids long. The CDR3 region is CASSPGWDWHSYEQYF. CDR3 coding DNA: TGTGCCAGCAGCCCAGGGTGGGACTGGCATTCCTACGAGCAGTACTTC.

This clone has just one count. The V and J genes are TRBV5-1 and TRBJ2-7; 15 positions agree with TRBD2. J lost 0 bases, V lost 5 bases, and 9 bases had no gene match. The CDR3 is 18 amino acids. From germline, CDR1 is SGHRS and CDR2 YFSETQ. CDR3 DNA: TGCGCCAGCAGAACTGGGACTAGCGGGGGGTCCCTCTCCTACGAGCAGTACTTC. It is translated as CASRTGTSGGSLSYEQYF. Full variable domain (outside the CDR3, taken from reference TRBV5-1 and TRBJ2-7): KAGVTQTPRYLIKTRGQQVTLSCSPISGHRSVSWYQQTPGQGLQFLFEYFSETQRNKGNFPGRFSGRQFSNSRSEMNVSTLELGDSALYLCASRTGTSGGSLSYEQYFGPGTRLTVT.

V and J are TRBV5-4 and TRBJ2-1; 13 bases fit TRBD2. Trimming removed 5 bases from V and 4 bases from J; junction bases left unmatched: 3. Germline-derived CDR1 and CDR2 are SGHNT and YYREEE (reference sequence). This CDR3 contains 15 residues. The CDR3 nucleotides are TGTGCCAGCAGACTGACTAGCGGGAGGTACAATGAGCAGTTCTTC. Translating gives CASRLTSGRYNEQFF.

This chain links TRBV6-1 with TRBJ1-5; D possibly corresponds to TRBD1 (5 bases). Between the trimmed V and J ends, which lost 1 base and 0 bases, there was a span of 7 bases. The CDR3 runs to 15 residues. In germline, CDR1 is MNHNS, CDR2 SASEGT. DNA for the CDR3: TGTGCCAGCAGTGAAGACAGGAATAGCAATCAGCCCCAGCATTTT. It yields the protein CASSEDRNSNQPQHF.

The chain uses TRBV2 and TRBJ1-2; no clear D. CDR3 length: 14 amino acids. Germline assignment: CDR1 SNHLY and CDR2 FYNNEI. V lost 1 base and J lost 4, with 10 bases in between. CDR3 in DNA: TGTGCCAGCAGTGAAGGCAACAGCCTCTATGGCTACACCTTC. Translating gives CASSEGNSLYGYTF.

The chain employs TRBV3-1 (or the pseudogene TRBV3-2) and TRBJ1-2, with D unresolved. The CDR3 runs to 14 residues. V was trimmed by 1 base and J by 1 base, leaving 7 bases between them. The germline V gene has CDR1 LGHDT and CDR2 YNNKEL (reference sequence). This chain's CDR3 is CASSQVEVNYGYTF. CDR3 sequence (DNA): TGTGCCAGCAGCCAAGTTGAGGTTAACTATGGCTACACCTTC.

V and J are TRBV7-8 and TRBJ2-3, with D perhaps TRBD2 (5 bases). The CDR3 is 13 amino acids. Per the germline V gene, CDR1 is SGHVS and CDR2 is FQNEAQ. The V gene lost 4 bases and the J gene lost 6 bases, with 11 bases spanning the gap. The DNA for the CDR3 is TGTGCCAGCAGCTCGAACCCGGGGGATACGCAGTATTTT. Translation gives CASSSNPGDTQYF.

The count of this clone is one. The rearrangement uses TRBV7-2 and TRBJ2-3; 8 bases are a match to TRBD2. Germline CDR1 reads SGHTA; CDR2 reads FQGNSA. J was trimmed by 0 bases and V by 0 bases; bases with no gene match: 14. There are 20 residues in the CDR3. The CDR3 protein is CASSLAGVSGNFKSTDTQYF. In DNA, the CDR3 is TGTGCCAGCAGCTTAGCGGGGGTTAGCGGGAACTTCAAAAGCACAGATACGCAGTATTTT.

The table lists this clone with a few counts. The chain joins TRBV4-3 to TRBJ2-3, with TRBD2 matching 7 bases. The junction had 9 bases not matched to a gene; V was cut back by 4 bases and J by 5 bases. The CDR3 spans 15 residues. Germline lookup yields CDR1 LGHNA and CDR2 YSLEER. The CDR3 sequence is CASSPGAGEVDTQYF. DNA for the CDR3: TGCGCCAGCAGCCCCGGGGCGGGGGAGGTAGATACGCAGTATTTT.

The chain recombines TRBV5-5 with TRBJ2-1, with 11 nucleotides matching TRBD2. J lost 3 bases, V lost 4 bases, and 3 bases had no gene match. Germline-derived CDR1 and CDR2 are SGHKS and YYEKEE (reference sequence). This CDR3 comprises 15 residues. The CDR3 bases are TGTGCCAGCAGCACGGGACTAGCGGACTACAATGAGCAGTTCTTC. As protein: CASSTGLADYNEQFF. The full variable domain, with the rest looked up from reference TRBV5-5 and TRBJ2-1, is DAGVTQSPTHLIKTRGQQVTLRCSPISGHKSVSWYQQVLGQGPQFIFQYYEKEERGRGNFPDRFSARQFPNYSSELNVNALLLGDSALYLCASSTGLADYNEQFFGPGTRLTVL.

This chain joins TRBV7-9 and TRBJ2-5; 11 nucleotides agree with TRBD2. Germline V gene lookup returns CDR1 SEHNR and CDR2 FQNEAQ (reference sequence). CDR3 length: 14 residues. V trimming: 4 bases; J trimming: 2 bases; junction bases outside the gene matches: 0. The CDR3 region is CASSWTSGQETQYF. The CDR3 DNA reads as TGTGCCAGCAGCTGGACTAGCGGGCAAGAGACCCAGTACTTC.

The J gene is TRBJ2-2, the V gene TRBV4-1; 8 nucleotides align to TRBD2. V lost 0 bases, J lost 2 bases, and 5 bases stayed unmatched. CDR1 is MGHRA and CDR2 is YSYEKL in the germline V gene. This CDR3 is 17 amino acids long. This chain's CDR3 is CASSQEGAGVNTGELFF. The CDR3 coding sequence is TGCGCCAGCAGCCAAGAGGGAGCGGGGGTCAACACCGGGGAGCTGTTTTTT.